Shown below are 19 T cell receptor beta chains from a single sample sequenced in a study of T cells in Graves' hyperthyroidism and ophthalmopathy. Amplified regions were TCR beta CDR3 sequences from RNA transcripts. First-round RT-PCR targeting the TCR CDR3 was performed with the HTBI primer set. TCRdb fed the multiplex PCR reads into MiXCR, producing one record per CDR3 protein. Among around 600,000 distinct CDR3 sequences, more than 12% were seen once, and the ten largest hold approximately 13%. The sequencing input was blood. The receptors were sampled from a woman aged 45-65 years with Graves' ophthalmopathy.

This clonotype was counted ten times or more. The CDR3 DNA reads as TGTGCCAGCAGCTCGACGGGATCCGGGGAGCTGTTTTTT. This translates into CASSSTGSGELFF. This chain links TRBV7-9 with TRBJ2-2; possible D gene TRBD2, 5 bases. CDR1 and CDR2 (germline): SEHNR, FQNEAQ (reference sequence). V was pared by 4 bases and J by 6 bases, with 9 bases between. The CDR3 spans 13 residues. Full variable domain (missing parts from reference TRBV7-9 and TRBJ2-2): DTGVSQNPRHKITKRGQNVTFRCDPISEHNRLYWYRQTLGQGPEFLTYFQNEAQLEKSRLLSDRFSAERPKGSFSTLEIQRTEQGDSAMYLCASSSTGSGELFFGEGSRLTVL.

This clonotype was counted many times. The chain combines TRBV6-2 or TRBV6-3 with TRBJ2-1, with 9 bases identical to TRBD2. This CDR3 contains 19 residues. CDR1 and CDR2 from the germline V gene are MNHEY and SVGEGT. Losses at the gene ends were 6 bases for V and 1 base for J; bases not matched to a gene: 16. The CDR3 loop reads CASRGLTLSGSWSYNEQFF. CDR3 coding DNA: TGTGCCAGCAGGGGATTAACTCTTAGCGGGAGTTGGTCCTACAATGAGCAGTTCTTC.

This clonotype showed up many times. The CDR3 nucleotides read TGTGCCAGCAGTTACTCGACAGGGTGGGTCAATGAGCAGTTCTTC. Its translation is CASSYSTGWVNEQFF. This sequence joins TRBV6-5 and TRBJ2-1; 7 nucleotides match TRBD1. CDR1 and CDR2 from the germline V gene are MNHEY and SVGAGI. CDR3 length: 15 residues. After removal of 0 bases from V and 6 bases from J, the junction contained 5 bases not matched to a gene.

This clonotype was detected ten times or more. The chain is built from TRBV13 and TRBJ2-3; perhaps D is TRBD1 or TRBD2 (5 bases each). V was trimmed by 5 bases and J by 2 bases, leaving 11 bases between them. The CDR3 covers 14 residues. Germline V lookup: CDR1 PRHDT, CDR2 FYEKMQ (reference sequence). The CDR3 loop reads CASSPGLDTDTQYF. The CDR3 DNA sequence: TGTGCCAGCAGCCCGGGGCTAGACACAGATACGCAGTATTTT.

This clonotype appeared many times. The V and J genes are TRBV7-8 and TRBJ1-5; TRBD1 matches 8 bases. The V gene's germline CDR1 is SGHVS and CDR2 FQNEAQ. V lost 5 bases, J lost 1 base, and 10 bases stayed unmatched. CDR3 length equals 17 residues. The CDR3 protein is CASSDEDRAASNQPQHF. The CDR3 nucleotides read TGTGCCAGCAGCGATGAGGACAGGGCGGCGAGCAATCAGCCCCAGCATTTT.

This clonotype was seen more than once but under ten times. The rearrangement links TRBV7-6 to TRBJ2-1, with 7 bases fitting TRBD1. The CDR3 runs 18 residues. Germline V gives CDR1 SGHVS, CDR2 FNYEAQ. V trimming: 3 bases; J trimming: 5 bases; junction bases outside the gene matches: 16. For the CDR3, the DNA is TGTGCCAGCAGCTTGGGGCCCGGGACAGTCAGGAGAGACAATGAGCAGTTCTTC. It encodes CASSLGPGTVRRDNEQFF.

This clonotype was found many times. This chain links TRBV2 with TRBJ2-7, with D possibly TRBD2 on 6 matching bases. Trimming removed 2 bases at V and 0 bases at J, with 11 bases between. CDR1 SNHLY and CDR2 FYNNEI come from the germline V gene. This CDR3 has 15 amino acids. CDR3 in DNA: TGTGCCAGCAGTGAAATGGCGGGGCCCTCCTACGAGCAGTACTTC. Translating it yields CASSEMAGPSYEQYF.

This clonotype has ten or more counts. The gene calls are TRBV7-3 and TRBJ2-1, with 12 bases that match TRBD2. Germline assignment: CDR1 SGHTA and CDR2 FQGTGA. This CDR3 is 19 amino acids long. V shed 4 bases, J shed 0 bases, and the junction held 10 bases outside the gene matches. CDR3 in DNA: TGTGCCAGCAGCTCCGGACTAGCGGGATCCAGCCCCTCCTACAATGAGCAGTTCTTC. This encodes CASSSGLAGSSPSYNEQFF.

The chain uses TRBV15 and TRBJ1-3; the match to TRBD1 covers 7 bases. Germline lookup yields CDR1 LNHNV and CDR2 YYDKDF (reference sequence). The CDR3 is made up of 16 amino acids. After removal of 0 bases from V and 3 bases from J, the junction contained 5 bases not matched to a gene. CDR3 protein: CATSRDGGGFGNTIYF. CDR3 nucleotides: TGTGCCACCAGCAGAGATGGAGGGGGCTTTGGAAACACCATATATTTT. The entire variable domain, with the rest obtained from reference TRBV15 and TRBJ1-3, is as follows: DAMVIQNPRYQVTQFGKPVTLSCSQTLNHNVMYWYQQKSSQAPKLLFHYYDKDFNNEADTPDNFQSRRPNTSFCFLDIRSPGLGDTAMYLCATSRDGGGFGNTIYFGEGSWLTVV.

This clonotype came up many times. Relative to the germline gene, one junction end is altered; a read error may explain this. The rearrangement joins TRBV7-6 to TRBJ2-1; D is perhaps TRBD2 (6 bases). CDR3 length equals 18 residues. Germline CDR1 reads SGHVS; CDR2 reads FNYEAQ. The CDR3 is CASSLDSLGGPLYTEQFF. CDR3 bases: TGTGCCAGCAGCTTAGACAGTTTGGGGGGTCCCCTTTACACTGAGCAGTTCTTC.

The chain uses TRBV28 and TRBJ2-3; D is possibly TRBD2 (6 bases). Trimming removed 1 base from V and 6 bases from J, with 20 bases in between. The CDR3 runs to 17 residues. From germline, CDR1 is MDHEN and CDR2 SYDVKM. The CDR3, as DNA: TGTGCCAGCAGTTTATCGTCCGGGACTCGGGTTTCCGATACGCAGTATTTT. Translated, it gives CASSLSSGTRVSDTQYF.

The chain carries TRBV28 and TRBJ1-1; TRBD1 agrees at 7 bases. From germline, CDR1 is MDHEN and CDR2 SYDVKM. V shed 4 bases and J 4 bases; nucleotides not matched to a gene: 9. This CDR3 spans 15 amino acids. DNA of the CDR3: TGTGCCAGCAGTTCGTCGACAGGGAGTCCCACTGAAGCTTTCTTT. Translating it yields CASSSSTGSPTEAFF.

The CDR3 loop is CASSSEGYNEQFF. Written as DNA, the CDR3 is TGTGCCAGCAGCTCTGAAGGGTACAATGAGCAGTTCTTC. The rearrangement joins TRBV6-4 to TRBJ2-1; no firm D call. This CDR3 contains 13 residues. The germline V gene encodes CDR1 MRHNA and CDR2 SNTAGT. V was trimmed by 6 bases and J by 4 bases, leaving 10 bases between them.

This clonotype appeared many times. The CDR3 reads CASSGAASRETQYF. CDR3 nucleotides: TGTGCCAGCAGTGGGGCGGCTAGCAGGGAGACCCAGTACTTC. The V and J genes are TRBV2 and TRBJ2-5; D possibly corresponds to TRBD2 (5 bases). Trimming removed 4 bases at V and 5 bases at J, with 14 bases between. This CDR3 region has 14 residues. Germline CDR1 is SNHLY and CDR2 is FYNNEI.

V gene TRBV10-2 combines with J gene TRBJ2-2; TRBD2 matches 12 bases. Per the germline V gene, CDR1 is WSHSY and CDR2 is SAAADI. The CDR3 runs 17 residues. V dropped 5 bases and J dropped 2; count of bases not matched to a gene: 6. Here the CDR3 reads CASSLTSGSGNTGELFF. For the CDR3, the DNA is TGCGCCAGCAGTCTGACTAGCGGGAGTGGTAACACCGGGGAGCTGTTTTTT.

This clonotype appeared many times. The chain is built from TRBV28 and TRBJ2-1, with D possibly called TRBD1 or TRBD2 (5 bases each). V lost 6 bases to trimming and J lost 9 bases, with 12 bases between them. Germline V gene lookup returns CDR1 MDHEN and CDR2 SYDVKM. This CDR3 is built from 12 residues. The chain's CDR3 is CASRPTGTEQFF. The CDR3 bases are TGTGCCAGCAGACCAACCGGGACTGAGCAGTTCTTC.

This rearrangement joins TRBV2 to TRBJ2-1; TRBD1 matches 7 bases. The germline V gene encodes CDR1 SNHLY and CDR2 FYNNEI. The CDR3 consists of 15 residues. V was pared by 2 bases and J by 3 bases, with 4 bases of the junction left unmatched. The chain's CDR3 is CASSERGQVYNEQFF. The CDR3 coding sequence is TGTGCCAGCAGTGAACGTGGACAGGTCTACAATGAGCAGTTCTTC.

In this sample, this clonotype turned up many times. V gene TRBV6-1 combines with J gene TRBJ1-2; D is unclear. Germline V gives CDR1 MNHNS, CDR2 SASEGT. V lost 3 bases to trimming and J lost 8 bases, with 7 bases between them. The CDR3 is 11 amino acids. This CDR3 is CASSDERGYTF. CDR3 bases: TGTGCCAGCAGTGATGAGCGAGGCTACACCTTC.

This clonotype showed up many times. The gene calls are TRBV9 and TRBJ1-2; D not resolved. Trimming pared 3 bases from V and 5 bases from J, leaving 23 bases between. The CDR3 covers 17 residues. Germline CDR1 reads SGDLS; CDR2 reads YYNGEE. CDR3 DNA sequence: TGTGCCAGCAGCGCCGATCCGGGAGCGCGTAAGGCGTATGGCTACACCTTC. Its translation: CASSADPGARKAYGYTF.